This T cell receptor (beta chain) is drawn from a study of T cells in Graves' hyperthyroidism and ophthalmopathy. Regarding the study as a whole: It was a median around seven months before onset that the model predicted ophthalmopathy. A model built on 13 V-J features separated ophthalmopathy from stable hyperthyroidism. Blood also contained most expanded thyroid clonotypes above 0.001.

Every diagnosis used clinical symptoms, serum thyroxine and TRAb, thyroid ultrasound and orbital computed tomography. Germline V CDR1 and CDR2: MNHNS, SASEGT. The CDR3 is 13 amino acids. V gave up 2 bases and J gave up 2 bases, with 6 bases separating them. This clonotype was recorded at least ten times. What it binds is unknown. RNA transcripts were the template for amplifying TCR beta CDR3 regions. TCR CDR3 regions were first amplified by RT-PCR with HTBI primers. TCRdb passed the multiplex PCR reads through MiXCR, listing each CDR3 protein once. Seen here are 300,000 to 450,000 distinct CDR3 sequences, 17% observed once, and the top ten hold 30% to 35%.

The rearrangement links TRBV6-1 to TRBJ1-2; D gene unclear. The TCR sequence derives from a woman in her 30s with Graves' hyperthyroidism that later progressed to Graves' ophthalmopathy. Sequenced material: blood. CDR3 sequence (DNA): TGTGCCAGCAGTGAATTAGGCAACTATGGCTACACCTTC. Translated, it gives CASSELGNYGYTF.